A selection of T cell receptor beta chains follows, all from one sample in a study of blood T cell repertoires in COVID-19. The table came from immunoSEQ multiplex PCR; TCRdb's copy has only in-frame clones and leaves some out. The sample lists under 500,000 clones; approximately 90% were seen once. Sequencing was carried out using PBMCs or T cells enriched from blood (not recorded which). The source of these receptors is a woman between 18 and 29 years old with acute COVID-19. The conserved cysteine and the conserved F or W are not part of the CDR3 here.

cdr3_aa: ASSLVAVYNEQF
j_call: TRBJ2-1
cdr3_length: 12
v_call: TRBV5-1

cdr3_aa: ASSFPWLAGNQEQY
j_call: TRBJ2-7
cdr3_length: 14
v_call: TRBV28

cdr3_aa: ASMEGRGGNQPQH
j_call: TRBJ1-5
cdr3_length: 13
v_call: TRBV2

cdr3_aa: ASSFRLAGGAGEQY
j_call: TRBJ2-7
cdr3_length: 14
v_call: TRBV27

cdr3_aa: ATSRSNTEAF
j_call: TRBJ1-1
cdr3_length: 10
v_call: TRBV24-1

cdr3_aa: ASSLLTGGRSSYNEQF
j_call: TRBJ2-1
cdr3_length: 16
v_call: TRBV28

cdr3_aa: ASSQRQGNTIY
j_call: TRBJ1-3
cdr3_length: 11
v_call: TRBV12-3/TRBV12-4

cdr3_aa: ASSARTGGVTNEKLF
j_call: TRBJ1-4
cdr3_length: 15
v_call: TRBV7-9

cdr3_aa: ASSQVPLTNYGYT
j_call: TRBJ1-2
cdr3_length: 13
v_call: TRBV3-1/TRBV3-2

cdr3_aa: ASSYSTGSSPLH
j_call: TRBJ1-6
cdr3_length: 12
v_call: TRBV6-5

cdr3_aa: ASSPHSDRRRNTIY
j_call: TRBJ1-3
cdr3_length: 14
v_call: TRBV9

cdr3_aa: ASSLDRGHYGYT
j_call: TRBJ1-2
cdr3_length: 12
v_call: TRBV7-9

cdr3_aa: ASSIPGTAYEQY
j_call: TRBJ2-7
cdr3_length: 12
v_call: TRBV5-6

cdr3_aa: ASSEDRALLGQPQH
j_call: TRBJ1-5
cdr3_length: 14
v_call: TRBV7-9

cdr3_aa: ASSATDRTQY
j_call: TRBJ2-5
cdr3_length: 10
v_call: TRBV2

cdr3_aa: ASRNGQFSNQPQH
j_call: TRBJ1-5
cdr3_length: 13
v_call: TRBV5-6

cdr3_aa: ASSYRGSYEQY
j_call: TRBJ2-7
cdr3_length: 11
v_call: TRBV12-3/TRBV12-4

cdr3_aa: ASSYSDRVDYGYT
j_call: TRBJ1-2
cdr3_length: 13
v_call: TRBV6-5